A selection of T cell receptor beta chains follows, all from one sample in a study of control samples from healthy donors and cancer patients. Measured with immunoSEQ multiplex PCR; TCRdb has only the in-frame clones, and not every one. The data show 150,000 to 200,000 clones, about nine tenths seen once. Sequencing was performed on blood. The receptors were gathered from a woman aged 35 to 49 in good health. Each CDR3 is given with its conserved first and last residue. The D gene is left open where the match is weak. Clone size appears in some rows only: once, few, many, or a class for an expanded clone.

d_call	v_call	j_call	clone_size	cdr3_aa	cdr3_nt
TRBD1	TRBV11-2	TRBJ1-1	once	CASRLTGTGNTEAFF	TGTGCCAGCAGGTTAACCGGGACAGGGAACACTGAAGCTTTCTTT
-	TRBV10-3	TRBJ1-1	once	CAISVTSGTEAFF	TGTGCCATCAGTGTAACCTCGGGCACTGAAGCTTTCTTT
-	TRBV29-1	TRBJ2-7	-	CSVVFPGGARYEQYF	TGCAGCGTTGTTTTCCCCGGCGGGGCCCGATACGAGCAGTACTTC
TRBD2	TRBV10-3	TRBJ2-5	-	CTISELAGVETQYF	TGTACCATCAGTGAGCTAGCGGGGGTAGAGACCCAGTACTTC
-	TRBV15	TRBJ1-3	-	CATSRDLGVLGNTIYF	TGTGCCACCAGCAGAGATCTAGGGGTGCTTGGAAACACCATATATTTT
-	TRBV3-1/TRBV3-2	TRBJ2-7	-	CASSHSHEQYF	TGTGCCAGCAGCCATTCCCACGAGCAGTACTTC
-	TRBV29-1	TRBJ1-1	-	CSVARGTGNTEAFF	TGCAGCGTTGCTCGGGGGACGGGGAACACTGAAGCTTTCTTT
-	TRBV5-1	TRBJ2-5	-	CASRGQGETQYF	TGCGCCAGCAGGGGGCAAGGGGAGACCCAGTACTTC
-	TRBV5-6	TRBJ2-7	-	CASSSTRRRGPYEQYF	TGTGCCAGCAGCTCCACACGCCGACGGGGACCTTACGAGCAGTACTTC
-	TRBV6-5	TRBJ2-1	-	CASRGVKGSYNEQFF	TGTGCCAGCAGGGGGGTGAAGGGCTCCTACAATGAGCAGTTCTTC
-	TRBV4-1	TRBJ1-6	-	CASSQVGGSPLHF	TGCGCCAGCAGCCAGGTGGGGGGTTCACCCCTCCACTTT
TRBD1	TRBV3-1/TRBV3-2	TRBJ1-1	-	CASSRPGQEGKAFF	TGTGCCAGCAGCCGGCCGGGACAGGAGGGCAAAGCTTTCTTT
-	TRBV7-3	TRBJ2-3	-	CASSQLTESTQYF	TGTGCCAGCAGCCAGTTGACGGAAAGCACGCAGTATTTT
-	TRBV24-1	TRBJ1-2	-	CATTLTAYGYTF	TGTGCCACCACCCTGACAGCCTATGGCTACACCTTC
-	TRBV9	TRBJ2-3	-	CASSGDSWGDTQYF	TGTGCCAGCAGCGGTGACTCCTGGGGGGATACGCAGTATTTT
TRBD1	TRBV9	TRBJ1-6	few	CASSVASDRGFPNSPLHF	TGTGCCAGCAGCGTAGCTTCGGACAGGGGGTTTCCCAATTCACCCCTCCACTTT
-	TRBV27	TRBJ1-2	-	CASSLSPHGMGGYTF	TGTGCCAGCAGTTTATCCCCTCACGGTATGGGTGGCTACACCTTC
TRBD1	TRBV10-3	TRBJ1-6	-	CAISLTGGDSPLHF	TGTGCCATCAGCCTAACAGGGGGAGATTCACCCCTCCACTTT
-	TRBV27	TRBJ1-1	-	CASSSLGGANTEAFF	TGTGCCAGCAGTTCCTTGGGTGGGGCGAACACTGAAGCTTTCTTT
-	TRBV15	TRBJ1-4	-	CATSRGGTNEKLFF	TGTGCCACCAGCAGGGGGGGTACTAATGAAAAACTGTTTTTT
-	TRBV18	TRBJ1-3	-	CASAAGTGNTIYF	TGTGCCAGCGCCGCGGGAACTGGAAACACCATATATTTT
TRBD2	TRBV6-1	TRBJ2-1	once	CASSERSGGSLFF	TGTGCCAGCAGTGAACGGAGCGGGGGGTCCCTGTTCTTC
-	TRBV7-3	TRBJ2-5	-	CASSLVGNGRETQYF	TGTGCCAGCAGCTTAGTGGGGAACGGCCGGGAGACCCAGTACTTC
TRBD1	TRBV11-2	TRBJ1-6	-	CASRDRGPNSPLHF	TGTGCCAGCAGGGACAGGGGGCCAAACTCACCCCTCCACTTT
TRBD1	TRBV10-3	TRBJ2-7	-	CAISEPGGQGAREQYF	TGTGCCATCAGTGAGCCCGGGGGACAGGGAGCGCGCGAGCAGTACTTC
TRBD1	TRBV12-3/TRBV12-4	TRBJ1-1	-	CASSLGRGQAFF	TGTGCCAGCAGTTTAGGCAGGGGGCAAGCTTTCTTT
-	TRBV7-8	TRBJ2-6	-	CASSQGHSGANVLTF	TGTGCCAGCAGCCAGGGCCACTCTGGGGCCAACGTCCTGACTTTC
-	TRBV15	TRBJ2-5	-	CATSTGLQETQYF	TGTGCCACCAGCACCGGGCTACAAGAGACCCAGTACTTC
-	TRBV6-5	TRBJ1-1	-	CASRENTEAFF	TGTGCCAGCAGGGAGAACACTGAAGCTTTCTTT
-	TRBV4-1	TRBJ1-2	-	CASSQEGGANYGYTF	TGCGCCAGCAGCCAAGAAGGGGGAGCTAACTATGGCTACACCTTC
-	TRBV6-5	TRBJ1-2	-	CASRRWSVDYGYTF	TGTGCCAGCAGGAGGTGGAGCGTAGACTATGGCTACACCTTC
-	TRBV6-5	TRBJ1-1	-	CASSYLRGTEAFF	TGTGCCAGCAGTTACCTGAGAGGCACTGAAGCTTTCTTT
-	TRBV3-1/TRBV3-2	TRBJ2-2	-	CASSPGGLATGELFF	TGTGCCAGCAGCCCAGGAGGTCTAGCCACCGGGGAGCTGTTTTTT
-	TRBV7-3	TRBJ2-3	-	CASSRTSTDTQYF	TGTGCCAGCAGCCGCACTAGCACAGATACGCAGTATTTT
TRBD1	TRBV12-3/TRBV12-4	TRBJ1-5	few	CASSIQGEPQHF	TGTGCCAGCAGTATTCAGGGGGAGCCCCAGCATTTT
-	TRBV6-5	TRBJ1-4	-	CASSPGEGYEKLFF	TGTGCCAGCAGTCCCGGGGAGGGCTATGAAAAACTGTTTTTT
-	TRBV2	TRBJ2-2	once	CASAGQGPTGELFF	TGTGCCAGCGCGGGGCAGGGGCCCACCGGGGAGCTGTTTTTT
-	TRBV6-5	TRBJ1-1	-	CASSYSGGLGNTEAFF	TGTGCCAGCAGTTACTCAGGGGGGTTGGGGAACACTGAAGCTTTCTTT
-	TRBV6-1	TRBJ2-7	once	CASARASYEQYF	TGTGCCAGCGCCCGAGCCTCCTACGAGCAGTACTTC
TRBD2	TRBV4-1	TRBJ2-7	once	CASSQEQLAREQYF	TGCGCCAGCAGCCAAGAACAACTAGCGAGAGAGCAGTACTTC
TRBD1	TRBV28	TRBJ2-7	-	CASSSPGGVPLPYEQYF	TGTGCCAGCAGTTCCCCAGGGGGTGTGCCCCTGCCCTACGAGCAGTACTTC
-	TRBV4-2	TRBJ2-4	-	CASSQGSAGENIQYF	TGTGCCAGCAGCCAAGGCTCAGCAGGGGAAAACATTCAGTACTTC
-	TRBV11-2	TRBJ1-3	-	CASSLVGAGNTIYF	TGTGCCAGCAGCTTAGTAGGGGCTGGAAACACCATATATTTT
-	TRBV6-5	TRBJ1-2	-	CASTAGFANYGYTF	TGTGCCAGCACGGCAGGGTTTGCCAACTATGGCTACACCTTC
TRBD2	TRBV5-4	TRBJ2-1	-	CASSPGTSGYNEQFF	TGTGCCAGCAGCCCCGGGACTAGCGGATACAATGAGCAGTTCTTC
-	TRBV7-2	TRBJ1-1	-	CASSLVHMNTEAFF	TGTGCCAGCAGCTTAGTTCATATGAACACTGAAGCTTTCTTT
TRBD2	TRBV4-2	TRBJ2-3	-	CASSTIGLAGTDTQYF	TGTGCCAGCAGTACAATCGGACTAGCGGGGACAGATACGCAGTATTTT
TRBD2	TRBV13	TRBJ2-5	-	CASSLAKRWAGESLQETQYF	TGTGCCAGCAGCCTGGCAAAACGTTGGGCGGGGGAGTCCTTACAAGAGACCCAGTACTTC
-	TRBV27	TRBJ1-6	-	CASLPAPTALHF	TGTGCCAGCCTCCCGGCACCCACGGCCCTCCACTTT
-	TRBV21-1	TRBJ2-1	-	CASTPCLTGYNENEQFF	TGTGCCAGCACCCCTTGCTTGACAGGGTACAATGAGAATGAGCAGTTCTTC
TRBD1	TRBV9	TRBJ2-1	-	CASSVSQGGAYNEQFF	TGTGCCAGCAGCGTATCACAGGGGGGCGCCTACAATGAGCAGTTCTTC
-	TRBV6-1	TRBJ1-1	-	CASSEARGTEAFF	TGTGCCAGCAGTGAAGCGAGGGGCACTGAAGCTTTCTTT